The 17 T cell receptor beta chains reported below all come from one sample, sequenced in a study of cytomegalovirus exposure and HLA in healthy donors. Method: immunoSEQ multiplex PCR; TCRdb's copy keeps in-frame clones and lacks some. Here the sample spans about 98,000 clones, more than 85% being singletons. The sequencing input was PBMCs. The source of these receptors is a man aged 18 to 30 in good health and CMV-seropositive.

The chain is built from TRBV6-5 and TRBJ2-3, with D perhaps matching TRBD2 (6 bases). The germline CDR1 and CDR2 sequences are MNHEY and SVGAGI. Trimming removed 6 bases at V and 2 bases at J, with 15 bases between. This CDR3 is 15 amino acids long. As DNA, the CDR3 is TGTGCCAGCAGCGAGACTAGGCTCCTCACAGATACGCAGTATTTT. Protein sequence: CASSETRLLTDTQYF.

This clone was picked up one time. The chain couples TRBV28 to TRBJ2-2; 10 nucleotides match TRBD1. The CDR3 is 15 amino acids. The V gene end was trimmed by 4 bases and the J gene end by 1 base; junction bases not matched to a gene: 0. The germline V gene has CDR1 MDHEN and CDR2 SYDVKM. The CDR3: CASSWTGGNTGELFF. For the CDR3, the DNA is TGTGCCAGCAGTTGGACAGGGGGGAACACCGGGGAGCTGTTTTTT.

This clone came up a few times. The chain carries TRBV2 and TRBJ2-7; D is ambiguous. Germline CDR1 and CDR2: SNHLY and FYNNEI. Trimming removed 3 bases at V and 4 bases at J, with 10 bases between. The CDR3 spans 13 residues. CDR3 coding DNA: TGTGCCAGCAGTGATATGTCCCTATACGAGCAGTACTTC. This translates into CASSDMSLYEQYF.

On this clone: Compared with germline, one end of the junction differs, possibly owing to a read error. The V and J genes are TRBV7-6 and TRBJ2-7; 11 bases are shared with TRBD2. Germline lookup yields CDR1 SGHVS and CDR2 FNYEAQ. The CDR3 runs to 16 residues. The CDR3 coding sequence is TGTGCCAGCAGTTTAGCCCTAGCGGGGGGATCCTACGAGCAGTACTTC. It yields the protein CASSLALAGGSYEQYF. The full variable domain, its missing parts supplied by reference TRBV7-6 and TRBJ2-7, is GAGVSQSPRYKVTKRGQDVALRCDPISGHVSLYWYRQALGQGPEFLTYFNYEAQQDKSGLPNDRFSAERPEGSISTLTIQRTEQRDSAMYRCASSLALAGGSYEQYFGPGTRLTVT.

Only one count was recorded for this clone. The chain uses TRBV2 and TRBJ2-7; 7 nucleotides match TRBD1. CDR3 length: 12 amino acids. J gave up 2 bases and V 8 bases, and 3 bases lay outside the gene matches. Germline V lookup: CDR1 SNHLY, CDR2 FYNNEI. CDR3 sequence: CASAGTAYEQYF. In DNA, the CDR3 is TGTGCCAGCGCCGGGACAGCCTACGAGCAGTACTTC.

This clone was seen only a few times. The chain employs TRBV29-1 and TRBJ2-5; TRBD1 matches at 12 bases. CDR1 is SQVTM and CDR2 is ANQGSEA in the germline V gene. The CDR3 length is 15 residues. The junction had 9 bases not matched to a gene; V was cut back by 8 bases and J by 2 bases. The CDR3 DNA sequence: TGCAGCTTCCGGGACAGGGGGCGCGGGCAAGAGACCCAGTACTTC. Residues: CSFRDRGRGQETQYF. The full variable domain, its missing parts supplied by reference TRBV29-1 and TRBJ2-5, is SAVISQKPSRDICQRGTSLTIQCQVDSQVTMMFWYRQQPGQSLTLIATANQGSEATYESGFVIDKFPISRPNLTFSTLTVSNMSPEDSSIYLCSFRDRGRGQETQYFGPGTRLLVL.

This clone has just a few counts. The chain links TRBV6-5 to TRBJ2-2; possible D gene TRBD2, 5 bases. Per germline, CDR1 MNHEY and CDR2 SVGAGI. The V and J ends lost 6 bases and 0 bases respectively, with 11 bases between them. The length of the CDR3 is 15 residues. The CDR3, as DNA: TGTGCCAGCAGACTACTAGTTCCGAACACCGGGGAGCTGTTTTTT. Protein: CASRLLVPNTGELFF.

The gene calls are TRBV4-1 and TRBJ2-3; TRBD2 is a possible D gene (6 bases). Germline V CDR1 and CDR2: MGHRA, YSYEKL. The germline V and J ends were trimmed by 4 bases and 0 bases, with 17 bases remaining between them. The length of the CDR3 is 17 residues. The CDR3 sequence is CASSPSLGLISTDTQYF. DNA for the CDR3: TGCGCCAGCAGCCCTTCCCTGGGACTCATAAGCACAGATACGCAGTATTTT.

V is TRBV5-4 and J is TRBJ2-1; 10 bases map to TRBD1. Unmatched junction bases numbered 10, after V lost 4 bases and J lost 3 bases. Germline assignment: CDR1 SGHNT and CDR2 YYREEE (reference sequence). The CDR3 contains 17 residues. CDR3 in amino acids: CASSPQSGTGVYNEQFF. The CDR3 DNA follows: TGTGCCAGCAGCCCTCAATCCGGGACAGGGGTCTACAATGAGCAGTTCTTC.

This clone was detected only once. The chain combines TRBV11-2 with TRBJ1-1; D perhaps matches TRBD1 (6 bases). The CDR3 contains 14 residues. Trimming removed 7 bases at V and 4 bases at J, with 16 bases between. Germline V CDR1 and CDR2: SGHAT, FQNNGV. The CDR3 nucleotides are TGTGCCAGCACCCCCAACAGGGTAGCCACTGAAGCTTTCTTT. Protein sequence: CASTPNRVATEAFF.

The V and J genes are TRBV4-1 and TRBJ1-3, with D unclear. Trimming took 0 bases from V and 2 from J, leaving 17 bases between them. The CDR3 runs to 18 residues. Germline V gene data show CDR1 as MGHRA and CDR2 as YSYEKL. CDR3 protein: CASSQEGLRDGAGNTIYF. The CDR3 DNA sequence: TGCGCCAGCAGCCAAGAAGGCCTTCGAGACGGGGCTGGAAACACCATATATTTT.

J is TRBJ2-7 and V is TRBV29-1; the match to TRBD2 covers 8 bases. Trimming cost V 1 base and J 5 bases; bases outside gene matches: 7. Germline V CDR1 and CDR2: SQVTM, ANQGSEA. The CDR3 totals 14 residues. This CDR3 is CSVEVRTSPHEQYF. The CDR3, as DNA: TGCAGCGTTGAAGTTAGGACTAGCCCCCACGAGCAGTACTTC.

The sample holds one count of this clone. The V gene is TRBV19, the J gene TRBJ2-3; D is ambiguous. Germline lookup yields CDR1 LNHDA and CDR2 SQIVND (reference sequence). This CDR3 comprises 15 residues. Trimming cost V 6 bases and J 1 base, with 14 bases left between them. The CDR3 reads CASSEDTAGTDTQYF. CDR3 sequence (DNA): TGTGCCAGTAGCGAAGACACCGCCGGCACAGATACGCAGTATTTT. The variable domain in full, completed from reference TRBV19 and TRBJ2-3, reads DGGITQSPKYLFRKEGQNVTLSCEQNLNHDAMYWYRQDPGQGLRLIYYSQIVNDFQKGDIAEGYSVSREKKESFPLTVTSAQKNPTAFYLCASSEDTAGTDTQYFGPGTRLTVL.

The genes are TRBV7-3 and TRBJ2-5; the match to TRBD2 covers 7 bases. Trimming at V came to 5 bases and at J to 0 bases, leaving 3 bases not matched to a gene. In germline, CDR1 is SGHTA, CDR2 FQGTGA. CDR3 size: 14 residues. The CDR3 coding sequence is TGTGCCAGCAGCGCAACTAGCGACCAAGAGACCCAGTACTTC. Translation: CASSATSDQETQYF.

The V gene is TRBV2, the J gene TRBJ1-5; 10 positions agree with TRBD1. Germline V gene lookup returns CDR1 SNHLY and CDR2 FYNNEI. The ends lost 3 bases at V and 5 bases at J; junction bases unmatched: 13. The CDR3 is 18 amino acids. For the CDR3, the DNA is TGTGCCAGCAGTGACCACCCGCGACAGGGACAGGGGTATCAGCCCCAGCATTTT. This encodes CASSDHPRQGQGYQPQHF.

The chain couples TRBV6-1 to TRBJ1-2; tentatively, D is TRBD1 (6 bases). Germline values: CDR1 MNHNS, CDR2 SASEGT. The CDR3 contains 12 residues. Trimming removed 7 bases from V and 6 bases from J, with 12 bases in between. CDR3 in amino acids: CASNREFHGYTF. The CDR3 nucleotides read TGTGCCAGCAACAGGGAATTCCATGGCTACACCTTC.

The chain joins TRBV11-3 to TRBJ2-7; D possibly corresponds to TRBD2 (6 bases). Trimming took 1 base from V and 0 from J, leaving 10 bases between them. The germline gives CDR1 SGHNT, CDR2 YENEEA. The CDR3 sequence is 15 residues long. This chain's CDR3 is CASSLAGELSYEQYF. CDR3 in DNA: TGTGCCAGCAGCTTAGCGGGGGAACTCTCCTACGAGCAGTACTTC.